These T cell receptor beta chains were read from a single sample in a study of T cells in Graves' hyperthyroidism and ophthalmopathy. A single record per CDR3 protein comes from TCRdb applying MiXCR to the multiplex PCR reads. The data contain some 510,000 distinct CDR3 sequences, around 20% of them singletons. Sequencing was performed on blood. These receptors were obtained from a man aged 18 to 29 with Graves' hyperthyroidism. Both conserved end residues are part of each CDR3. The D gene is left open where the match is weak. Clone size is stated in some rows and not others, as once, few, many or a class when expanded.

V,size,D,J,CDR3
TRBV19,many,TRBD1,TRBJ1-1,CASSRRTGGGEAFF
TRBV27,many,TRBD1,TRBJ1-5,CASSWTGAHNQPQHF
TRBV3-1,NA,NA,TRBJ2-2,CASSQSAGGAVGELFF
TRBV5-8,few,NA,TRBJ1-5,CASSSVYQPQHF
TRBV4-1,few,TRBD1,TRBJ1-6,CASRSPGQGSPLHF
TRBV20-1,many,NA,TRBJ1-2,CSATLGGRVGYTF
TRBV24-1,NA,NA,TRBJ1-5,CATSGEGGQPQHF
TRBV6-2/TRBV6-3,many,NA,TRBJ1-3,CASSYTEGGSRFGNTIYF
TRBV7-9,NA,NA,TRBJ1-5,CASSTYDQPQHF
TRBV2,many,TRBD1,TRBJ1-3,CASSVGQVSGNTIYF
TRBV12-3/TRBV12-4,NA,NA,TRBJ1-1,CASSFLEYTEAFF
TRBV27,many,TRBD1,TRBJ1-1,CVSSWTGLTEAFF
TRBV12-3/TRBV12-4,many,NA,TRBJ1-1,CASSFGPRGAFF
TRBV6-1,NA,NA,TRBJ1-2,CASSRSPPFQGLYGYTF
TRBV6-5,many,NA,TRBJ1-2,CASSYTRGEGYKEGYTF
TRBV2,few,TRBD1,TRBJ1-5,CASRGRGQGNQPQHF
TRBV4-1,many,TRBD1,TRBJ2-7,CASSQEGQGYEQYF
TRBV12-3/TRBV12-4,many,TRBD1,TRBJ1-1,CASNEQGGMNTEAFF
TRBV30,many,NA,TRBJ1-2,CAWSVYDWDPSRHGYTF
TRBV12-3/TRBV12-4,many,TRBD1,TRBJ2-7,CASRLGTGGYEQYF
TRBV6-1,many,NA,TRBJ1-5,CASSAGVSSQPQHF
TRBV28,few,NA,TRBJ1-5,CASSLRRWNQPQHF
TRBV11-3,many,NA,TRBJ1-1,CASSLEPSGDTEAFF
TRBV29-1,NA,NA,TRBJ1-3,CSVEGQDGNTIYF
TRBV6-1,NA,NA,TRBJ2-7,CASSPETRRHDEQYF
TRBV2,many,NA,TRBJ1-1,CASKDNPNTEAFF
TRBV7-9,many,TRBD1,TRBJ1-2,CASSLTGTGRGYTF
TRBV12-5,NA,NA,TRBJ2-5,CASGLGGPGGWETQYF
TRBV11-2,many,TRBD1,TRBJ1-5,CASSRTGEGQPQHF
TRBV20-1,many,NA,TRBJ2-7,CSARVRAYSYEQYF
TRBV19,NA,TRBD2,TRBJ2-2,CASTMGGSTGELFF
TRBV12-3/TRBV12-4,many,NA,TRBJ1-5,CTSSRGGPGRTQPQHF
TRBV6-4,many,NA,TRBJ1-5,CASSASGVMNNQPQHF
TRBV6-5,many,TRBD1,TRBJ1-5,CASSYETGAVNQPQHF
TRBV20-1,many,TRBD1,TRBJ1-2,CSASQGGINYGYTF
TRBV2,NA,NA,TRBJ1-5,CASSEFRVGGNQPQHF
TRBV5-1,many,TRBD1,TRBJ1-1,CASSPVGTGTTEAFF
TRBV20-1,many,NA,TRBJ1-1,CSARDRPSNFGTEAFF
TRBV6-1,many,NA,TRBJ1-3,CASTRGRYGGPIYF
TRBV7-6,many,NA,TRBJ2-5,CASSFSRETQYF
TRBV6-1,NA,NA,TRBJ2-3,CASSSLGSTDTQYF
TRBV30,NA,NA,TRBJ1-6,CAWSPQGLNSPPHF
TRBV4-1,few,NA,TRBJ1-5,CASSLYIGGAYSNQPQHF
TRBV5-1,NA,TRBD1,TRBJ2-2,CASSHGQGAKTGELFF
TRBV6-1,many,TRBD1,TRBJ1-6,CASTGQGGSPLHF
TRBV2,NA,NA,TRBJ1-5,CASSLQGEGSNQPQHF
TRBV11-2,many,TRBD2,TRBJ2-2,CASSPRRTSGYTGELFF
TRBV5-1,NA,NA,TRBJ2-5,CASSLGQGLMETQYF